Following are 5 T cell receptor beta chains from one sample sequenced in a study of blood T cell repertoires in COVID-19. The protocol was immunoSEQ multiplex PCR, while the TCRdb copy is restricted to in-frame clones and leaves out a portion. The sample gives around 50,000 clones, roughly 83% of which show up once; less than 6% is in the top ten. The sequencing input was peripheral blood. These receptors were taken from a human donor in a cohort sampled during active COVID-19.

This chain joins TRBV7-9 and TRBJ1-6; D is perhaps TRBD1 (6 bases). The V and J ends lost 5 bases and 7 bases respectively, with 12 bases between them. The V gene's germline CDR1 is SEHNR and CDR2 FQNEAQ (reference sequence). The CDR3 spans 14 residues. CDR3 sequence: CASSPTGLNSPLHF. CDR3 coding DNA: TGTGCCAGCAGCCCCACAGGGTTAAATTCACCCCTCCACTTT.

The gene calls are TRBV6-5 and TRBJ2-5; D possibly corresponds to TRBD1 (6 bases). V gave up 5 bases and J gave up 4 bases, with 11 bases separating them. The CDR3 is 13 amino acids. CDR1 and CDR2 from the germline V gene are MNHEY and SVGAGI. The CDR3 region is CASSPDRLETQYF. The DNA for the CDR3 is TGTGCCAGCAGTCCCGACAGGTTAGAGACCCAGTACTTC.

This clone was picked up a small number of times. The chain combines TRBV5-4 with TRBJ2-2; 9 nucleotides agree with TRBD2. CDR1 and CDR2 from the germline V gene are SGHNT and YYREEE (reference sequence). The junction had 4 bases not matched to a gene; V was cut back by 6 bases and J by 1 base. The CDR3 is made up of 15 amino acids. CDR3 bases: TGTGCCAGCACCCTAGCGGGGATGAACACCGGGGAGCTGTTTTTT. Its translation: CASTLAGMNTGELFF.

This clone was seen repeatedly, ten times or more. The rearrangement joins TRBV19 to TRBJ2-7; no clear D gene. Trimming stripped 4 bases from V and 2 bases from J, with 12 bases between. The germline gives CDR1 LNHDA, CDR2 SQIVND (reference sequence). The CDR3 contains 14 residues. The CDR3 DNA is TGTGCCAGTAGTAGCGGCGGCGGTGCCTACGAGCAGTACTTC. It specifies CASSSGGGAYEQYF.

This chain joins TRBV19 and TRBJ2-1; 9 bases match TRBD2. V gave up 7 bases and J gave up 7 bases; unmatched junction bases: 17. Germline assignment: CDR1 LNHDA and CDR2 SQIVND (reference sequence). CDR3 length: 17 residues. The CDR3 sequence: CASTFRGGGGARNEQFF. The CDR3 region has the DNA TGTGCCAGTACCTTTAGGGGAGGCGGGGGGGCTAGGAATGAGCAGTTCTTC.